The source of this TCR beta chain is a study of OX40 agonist ivuxolimab in advanced cancers. The study in broad terms: The costimulatory receptor OX40 (CD134) was targeted by ivuxolimab, a fully human IgG2 agonistic monoclonal antibody. Intravenous ivuxolimab was administered to patients every 2 weeks at six dose levels: 0.01, 0.1, 0.3, 1.5, 3 and 10 mg/kg. Among the roughly 50 dose-escalation patients, about 20 had hepatocellular carcinoma, 15 or so melanoma, 9 renal cell carcinoma and 9 head and neck cancer. In the dose-escalation cohort, approximately 82% of patients were male, and the mean age was around 60 years with a range of roughly 23 to 90. Prior anti-PD-1, anti-PD-L1 or anti-CTLA-4 therapy was permitted, and checkpoint inhibitors had been received by 30% to 40% of dose-escalation patients. Three dose-escalation patients achieved partial responses, one with hepatocellular carcinoma and two with cutaneous melanoma. The purpose of peripheral TCRbeta sequencing was to test whether ivuxolimab changed TCR sequence diversity and led to clonal T-cell expansion. The paper reports the monotherapy dose-escalation portion (N of about 50 patients) of the phase I ivuxolimab trial.

Patients with autoimmune disease history or receiving systemic immunosuppression were excluded from the trial. In every dose cohort, peripheral blood was drawn for TCR sequencing at baseline, cycle 4 day 1, and cycle 7 day 1. Samples came from an open-label, multicenter, first-in-human phase I dose-escalation trial of ivuxolimab. Adults with locally advanced or metastatic melanoma, renal cell carcinoma, hepatocellular carcinoma or head and neck squamous cell carcinoma were enrolled in the trial. Before TCR sequencing, CD4+ T cells and CD8+ T cells were sorted from peripheral blood as separate populations. V trim: 6 bases; J trim: 4 bases; unmatched bases: 4. From its cysteine to its phenylalanine, the CDR3 spans 13 amino acids. The retained sequence is limited to the CDR3, 39 bases, with the frame set at the first base. The germline V gene (reference sequence) supplies CDR1 MNHEY and CDR2 SMNVEV.

Paper-wide results and their limitations: On average, CD8+ T cells showed more expanded clones than CD4+ T cells after ivuxolimab. At doses of 0.1 to 3.0 mg/kg, clonal expansion of both CD4+ and CD8+ blood T cells was observed from baseline to week 6. Low levels of normalized T-cell clonal expansion were also seen in some patients who did not respond. In the 0.1-3.0 mg/kg groups, partial responders were among the patients with the lowest normalized peripheral clonal expansion, particularly in CD8+ T cells. Antigen specificity was not determined for the clonally expanded peripheral T cells.

A note on this clone: Its antigen is currently not known. The sample holds no much larger clone one base away, and base qualities are not on file.

For sequencing of the TCRbeta CDR3 region, genomic DNA was extracted from the sorted cells. The immunoSEQ Assay was used for sequencing of TCRbeta CDR3 regions. TCRdb limited this immuneACCESS table to in-frame rearrangements with V and J called. A share of clones is missing; checked studies link under half to unresolved V genes, and the rest is unexplained. This sample is represented by tens of thousands of clones; around 84% of them were singletons. The ten largest clones take up 0.6% to 0.8% of the sample. This TCR came from an adult with an advanced solid tumor such as melanoma, head and neck, liver or kidney cancer. The chain employs TRBV27 and TRBJ2-7; 9 middle bases align to TRBD1. The specimen was CD4+ or CD8+ T cells sorted from blood, collected in a trial of the OX40 agonist ivuxolimab. The DNA sequence is given as TGTGCCAGCAGCAGGACAGGGGTATACGAGCAGTACTTC. This is translated as CASSRTGVYEQYF.